One and the same sample provided the 12 T cell receptor beta chains below, sequenced in a study of tumor-infiltrating lymphocytes in primary liver carcinoma. Germline DNA was also extracted, while the blood RNA originated from unsorted whole blood. From 400 to 550 ng total RNA, TCR beta cDNA was generated with a primer in the constant region. ARM-PCR was slightly modified, and three nested multiplex PCR rounds with it gave rise to the TCR beta libraries. Use of TRBV1-TRBV30 forward primers with a C-beta reverse primer characterized the first two PCR rounds, which lasted about 10 cycles each. TCRdb passed the multiplex PCR reads through MiXCR, listing each CDR3 protein once. The sample records more than 150,000 distinct CDR3 sequences, about 60% being singletons. Sequencing was carried out using peripheral blood. These receptors came from a man between 40 and 49 years old with primary liver carcinoma and hepatitis B virus infection.

Remarks on this clonotype: Possible read error: a much larger clone is one base away. The chain couples TRBV11-2 to TRBJ2-5; 9 bases are shared with TRBD2. The CDR3 runs 14 residues. Per the germline V gene, CDR1 is SGHAT and CDR2 is FQNNGV. CDR3 region: CATSLAREGETQYF. The CDR3, as DNA: TGTGCCACCAGCTTAGCGCGGGAGGGGGAGACCCAGTACTTC.

Of note for this clonotype: This may arise from a read error, as a much more abundant clone is one base away. The V gene is TRBV4-1, the J gene TRBJ2-1; 8 bases fit TRBD2. V lost 7 bases and J lost 9; bases outside the gene matches: 20. The CDR3 is 17 residues long. Germline CDR1 MGHRA, CDR2 YSYEKL. CDR3 sequence reads: CASIPANLGGGLSEQFF. Written as DNA, the CDR3 is TGCGCCAGCATCCCGGCAAACCTCGGGGGGGGTTTGAGTGAGCAGTTCTTC.

This clonotype showed up many times. This sequence joins TRBV4-1 and TRBJ2-5, with unresolved D. CDR1 is MGHRA and CDR2 is YSYEKL in the germline V gene. The CDR3 totals 15 residues. The V end lost 0 bases, the J end lost 4 bases, and 12 bases lay between the germline ends. CDR3 in amino acids: CASSQELGKGETQYF. The DNA for the CDR3 is TGCGCCAGCAGCCAAGAATTAGGCAAGGGAGAGACCCAGTACTTC.

This clonotype was counted at least ten times. J is TRBJ2-4 and V is TRBV29-1, with 11 bases identical to TRBD1. The CDR3 has 14 amino acids. Looked up from germline, CDR1 is SQVTM and CDR2 is ANQGSEA. The V gene end was trimmed by 1 base and the J gene end by 9 bases; junction bases not matched to a gene: 5. The CDR3 region is CSVEARDRGSIQYF. The CDR3 DNA is TGCAGCGTTGAAGCCCGGGACAGGGGGTCCATTCAGTACTTC. Together with reference TRBV29-1 and TRBJ2-4, the CDR3 gives the full variable domain: SAVISQKPSRDICQRGTSLTIQCQVDSQVTMMFWYRQQPGQSLTLIATANQGSEATYESGFVIDKFPISRPNLTFSTLTVSNMSPEDSSIYLCSVEARDRGSIQYFGAGTRLSVL.

In its sample, this clonotype was seen once. The CDR3 carries no conserved terminal phenylalanine or tryptophan, so it likely arises from a read error. The chain has TRBV14 and TRBJ2-7; D is unresolved. This CDR3 is 16 amino acids long. The ends were cut back, 1 base at V and 1 base at J, with 14 bases in the middle. The germline V gene encodes CDR1 SGHDN and CDR2 FVKESK. The chain's CDR3 is CASSQGYSIGSYEQYL. CDR3 bases: TGTGCCAGCAGCCAAGGATACAGCATAGGGTCCTACGAGCAGTACCTC.

As regards this clonotype: Germline and junction disagree at one end, which may indicate a read error. The chain uses TRBV4-1 and TRBJ1-2; 8 bases are a match to TRBD1. This CDR3 comprises 18 residues. The germline gives CDR1 MGHRA, CDR2 YSYEKL. The CDR3 nucleotides read TGCACCAGCAGCCAAGAATACGGACAGGGCGACAGGAGCTATGGCTACACCTTC. Protein: CTSSQEYGQGDRSYGYTF.

This clonotype came up once. One base away lies a much larger clone, so this may be a sequencing read error. The genes are TRBV11-2 and TRBJ2-7; unclear D gene. This CDR3 is built from 14 residues. V lost 5 bases and J lost 1, with 12 bases in between. Germline CDR1 SGHAT, CDR2 FQNNGV. The CDR3 region has the DNA TGTGCCAGCAGCACGCCATGGGCGTCCTACGAGCAGTACTTC. This translates into CASSTPWASYEQYF.

In this sample, this clonotype turned up many times. The V gene is TRBV11-2, the J gene TRBJ2-3; no definite D call. CDR1 and CDR2 from the germline V gene are SGHAT and FQNNGV. With 5 bases removed from V and 5 bases from J, the gap between germline ends came to 17 bases. This CDR3 is 15 amino acids long. CDR3 sequence: CASSPSWVVGDTQYF. CDR3 bases: TGTGCCAGCAGCCCCTCTTGGGTGGTAGGAGATACGCAGTATTTT.

The chain uses TRBV28 and TRBJ2-7; 10 bases fit TRBD2. The CDR3 runs 15 residues. Germline trimming cut 5 bases from V and 5 bases from J; bases unmatched to any gene: 9. The V gene's germline CDR1 is MDHEN and CDR2 SYDVKM. CDR3 nucleotides: TGTGCCAGCAGTCCTAGCGGGAGTAGGTCGGACGAGCAGTACTTC. It codes for CASSPSGSRSDEQYF.

In the case of this clonotype: The junction shows a germline mismatch at one end, possibly a read error. The CDR3 DNA follows: TGTGCCAGCAACATAGCGGAGTCCTACGATGAGCAGTTCTTC. This gives the protein CASNIAESYDEQFF. The gene calls are TRBV11-2 and TRBJ2-1, with a possible D match to TRBD2 (6 bases). The length of the CDR3 is 14 residues. Germline loops: CDR1 SGHAT, CDR2 FQNNGV.

Regarding this clonotype: No conserved phenylalanine or tryptophan is present at the end of the CDR3, so a read error is the likely explanation. The chain uses TRBV11-2 and TRBJ2-7; 8 bases match TRBD2. With 6 bases clipped from V and 6 bases from J, the junction kept 10 bases outside the gene matches. The germline V gene encodes CDR1 SGHAT and CDR2 FQNNGV. CDR3 size: 14 residues. CDR3 DNA: TGTGCCAGCAGACCGGGGCTAGCGGGCTCCGAGCAGTACTTA. Its translation: CASRPGLAGSEQYL.

With respect to this clonotype: This likely comes from a read error, as the CDR3 has no conserved phenylalanine or tryptophan at its end. The rearrangement links TRBV11-2 to TRBJ1-1, with D perhaps TRBD1 (5 bases). In germline, CDR1 is SGHAT, CDR2 FQNNGV. The CDR3 extends over 15 amino acids. Trimming shortened V by 0 bases and J by 7 bases, and 15 bases separated the two germline ends. CDR3 loop: CASSLEGVGLIEAFL. DNA for the CDR3: TGTGCCAGCAGCTTAGAAGGGGTCGGGCTCATTGAAGCTTTCCTT.